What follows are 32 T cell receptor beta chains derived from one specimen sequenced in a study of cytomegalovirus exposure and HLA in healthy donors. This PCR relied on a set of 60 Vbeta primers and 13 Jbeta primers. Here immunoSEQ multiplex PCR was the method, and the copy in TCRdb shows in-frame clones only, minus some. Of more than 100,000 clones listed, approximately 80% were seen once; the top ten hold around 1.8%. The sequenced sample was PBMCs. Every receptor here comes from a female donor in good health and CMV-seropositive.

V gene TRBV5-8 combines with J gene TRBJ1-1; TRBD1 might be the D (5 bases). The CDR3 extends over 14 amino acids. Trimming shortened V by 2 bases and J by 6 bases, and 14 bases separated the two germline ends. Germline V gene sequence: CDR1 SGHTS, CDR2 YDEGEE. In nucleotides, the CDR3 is TGTGCCAGCAGCTTAGCCGCAGGGATTCCTGAAGCTTTCTTT. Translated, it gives CASSLAAGIPEAFF.

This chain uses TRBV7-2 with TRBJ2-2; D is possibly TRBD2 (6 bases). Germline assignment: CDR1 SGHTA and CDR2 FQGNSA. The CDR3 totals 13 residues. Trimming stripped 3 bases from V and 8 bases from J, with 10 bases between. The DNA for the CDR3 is TGTGCCAGCAGCTTCGGGAGTTCGGGGGAGCTGTTTTTT. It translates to CASSFGSSGELFF.

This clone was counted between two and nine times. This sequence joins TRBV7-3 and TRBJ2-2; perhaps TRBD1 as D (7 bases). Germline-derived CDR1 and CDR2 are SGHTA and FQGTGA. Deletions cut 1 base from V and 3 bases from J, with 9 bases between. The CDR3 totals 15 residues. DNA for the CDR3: TGTGCCAGCAGCTTAAGCAGGGGGGACACCGGGGAGCTGTTTTTT. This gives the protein CASSLSRGDTGELFF.

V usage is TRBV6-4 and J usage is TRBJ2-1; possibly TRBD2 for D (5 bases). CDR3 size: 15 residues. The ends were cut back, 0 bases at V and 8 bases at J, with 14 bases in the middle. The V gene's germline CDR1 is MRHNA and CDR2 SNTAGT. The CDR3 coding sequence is TGTGCCAGCAGTGACTCTGGGCAGGATAGCGATGAGCAGTTCTTC. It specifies CASSDSGQDSDEQFF.

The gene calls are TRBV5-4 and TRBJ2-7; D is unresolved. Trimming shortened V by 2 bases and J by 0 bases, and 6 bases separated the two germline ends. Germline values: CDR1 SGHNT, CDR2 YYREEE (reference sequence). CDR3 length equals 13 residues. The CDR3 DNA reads TGTGCCAGCAGCTTCCCAGACTCCTACGAGCAGTACTTC. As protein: CASSFPDSYEQYF.

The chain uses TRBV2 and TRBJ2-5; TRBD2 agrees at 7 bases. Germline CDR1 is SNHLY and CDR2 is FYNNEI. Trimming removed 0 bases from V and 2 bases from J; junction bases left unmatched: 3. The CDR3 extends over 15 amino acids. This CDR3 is CASSEAGGGQETQYF. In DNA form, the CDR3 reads TGTGCCAGCAGTGAAGCTGGCGGGGGACAAGAGACCCAGTACTTC.

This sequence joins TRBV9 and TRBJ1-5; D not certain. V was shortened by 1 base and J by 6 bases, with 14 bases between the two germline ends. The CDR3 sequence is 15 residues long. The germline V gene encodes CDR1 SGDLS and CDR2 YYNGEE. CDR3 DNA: TGTGCCAGCAGCGTATCCGGAGGGATCAGTCAGCCCCAGCATTTT. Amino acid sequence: CASSVSGGISQPQHF.

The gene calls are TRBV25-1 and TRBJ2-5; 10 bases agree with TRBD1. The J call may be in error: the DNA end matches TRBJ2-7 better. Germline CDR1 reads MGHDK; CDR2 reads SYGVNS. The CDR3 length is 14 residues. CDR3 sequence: CASARQGASYEQYF. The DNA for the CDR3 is TGTGCCAGCGCCAGACAGGGGGCTTCATACGAGCAGTACTTC.

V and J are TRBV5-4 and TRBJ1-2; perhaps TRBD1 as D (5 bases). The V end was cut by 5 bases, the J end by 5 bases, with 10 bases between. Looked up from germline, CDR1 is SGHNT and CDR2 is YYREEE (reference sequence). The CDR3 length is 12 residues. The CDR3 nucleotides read TGTGCCAGCAGAGGACAAAAGTATGGCTACACCTTC. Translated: CASRGQKYGYTF.

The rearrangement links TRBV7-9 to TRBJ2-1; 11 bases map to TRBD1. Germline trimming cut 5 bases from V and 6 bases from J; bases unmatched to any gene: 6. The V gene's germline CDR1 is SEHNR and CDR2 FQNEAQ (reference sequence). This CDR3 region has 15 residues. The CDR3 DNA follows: TGTGCCAGCAGCCCTCGGGACAGGGGGGTCAATGAGCAGTTCTTC. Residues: CASSPRDRGVNEQFF. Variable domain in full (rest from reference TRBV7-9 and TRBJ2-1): DTGVSQNPRHKITKRGQNVTFRCDPISEHNRLYWYRQTLGQGPEFLTYFQNEAQLEKSRLLSDRFSAERPKGSFSTLEIQRTEQGDSAMYLCASSPRDRGVNEQFFGPGTRLTVL.

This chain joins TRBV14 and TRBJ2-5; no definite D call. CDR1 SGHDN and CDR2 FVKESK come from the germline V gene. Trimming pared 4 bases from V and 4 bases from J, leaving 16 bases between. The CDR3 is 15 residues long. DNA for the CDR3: TGTGCCAGCAGCCTCCAGGCCCTTGGGCGAGAGACCCAGTACTTC. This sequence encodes CASSLQALGRETQYF.

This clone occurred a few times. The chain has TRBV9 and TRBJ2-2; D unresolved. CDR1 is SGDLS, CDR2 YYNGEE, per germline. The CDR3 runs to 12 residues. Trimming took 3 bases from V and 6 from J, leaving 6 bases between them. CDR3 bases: TGTGCCAGCAGCGGGGCTGCCGGGGAGCTGTTTTTT. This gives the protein CASSGAAGELFF.

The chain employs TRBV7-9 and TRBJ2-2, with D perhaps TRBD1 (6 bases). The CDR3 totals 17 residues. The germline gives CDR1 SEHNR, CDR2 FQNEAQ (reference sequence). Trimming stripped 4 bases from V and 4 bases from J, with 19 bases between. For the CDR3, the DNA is TGTGCCAGCAGCTCCTCGGACAGCTCGTCACGCACCGGGGAGCTGTTTTTT. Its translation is CASSSSDSSSRTGELFF.

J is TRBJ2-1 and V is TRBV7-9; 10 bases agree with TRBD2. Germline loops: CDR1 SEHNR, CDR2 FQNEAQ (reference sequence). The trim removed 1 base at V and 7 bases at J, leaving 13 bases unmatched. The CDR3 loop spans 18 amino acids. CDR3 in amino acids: CASSLDRTRAGGRNEQFF. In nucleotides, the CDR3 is TGTGCCAGCAGCTTAGATCGGACCCGAGCGGGAGGGAGGAATGAGCAGTTCTTC.

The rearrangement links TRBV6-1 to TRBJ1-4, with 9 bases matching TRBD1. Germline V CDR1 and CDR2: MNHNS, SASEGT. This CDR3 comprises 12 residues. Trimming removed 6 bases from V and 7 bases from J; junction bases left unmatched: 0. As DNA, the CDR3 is TGTGCCAGCAGGACAGGGGGTGAAAAACTGTTTTTT. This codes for CASRTGGEKLFF.

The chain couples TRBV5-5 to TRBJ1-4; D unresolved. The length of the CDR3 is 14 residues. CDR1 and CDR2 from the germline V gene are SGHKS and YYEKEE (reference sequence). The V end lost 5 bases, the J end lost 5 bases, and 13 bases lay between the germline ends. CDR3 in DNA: TGTGCCAGCAGTTACGGGTCAAGAAATGAAAAACTGTTTTTT. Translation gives CASSYGSRNEKLFF. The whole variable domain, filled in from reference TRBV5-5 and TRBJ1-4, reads DAGVTQSPTHLIKTRGQQVTLRCSPISGHKSVSWYQQVLGQGPQFIFQYYEKEERGRGNFPDRFSARQFPNYSSELNVNALLLGDSALYLCASSYGSRNEKLFFGSGTQLSVL.

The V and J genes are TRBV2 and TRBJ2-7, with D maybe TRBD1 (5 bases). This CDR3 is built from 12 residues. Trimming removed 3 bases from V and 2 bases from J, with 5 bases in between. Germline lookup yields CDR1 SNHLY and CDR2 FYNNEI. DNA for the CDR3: TGTGCCAGCAGTGACAGGGCCTACGAGCAGTACTTC. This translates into CASSDRAYEQYF. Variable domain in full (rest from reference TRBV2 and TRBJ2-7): EPEVTQTPSHQVTQMGQEVILRCVPISNHLYFYWYRQILGQKVEFLVSFYNNEISEKSEIFDDQFSVERPDGSNFTLKIRSTKLEDSAMYFCASSDRAYEQYFGPGTRLTVT.

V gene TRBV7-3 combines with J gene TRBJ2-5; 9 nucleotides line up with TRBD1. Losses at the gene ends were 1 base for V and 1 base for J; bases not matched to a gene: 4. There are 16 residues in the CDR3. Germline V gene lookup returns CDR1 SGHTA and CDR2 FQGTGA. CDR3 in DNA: TGTGCCAGCAGCTTAAGAGGACAGGGGCGCCAAGAGACCCAGTACTTC. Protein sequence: CASSLRGQGRQETQYF.

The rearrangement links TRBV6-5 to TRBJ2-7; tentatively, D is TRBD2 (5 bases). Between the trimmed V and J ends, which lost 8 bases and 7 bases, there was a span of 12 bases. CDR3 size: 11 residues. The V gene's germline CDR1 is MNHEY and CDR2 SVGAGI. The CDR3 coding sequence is TGTGCCAGCGGAGGTTTACGGGAGCAGTACTTC. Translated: CASGGLREQYF.

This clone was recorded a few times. Here the CDR3 DNA reads TGTGCCAGCAGCACAAAACCCGGGACAGTCGACTATGGCTACACCTTC. Residues: CASSTKPGTVDYGYTF. This chain links TRBV5-5 with TRBJ1-2; 7 nucleotides match TRBD1. Germline V gene sequence: CDR1 SGHKS, CDR2 YYEKEE (reference sequence). The CDR3 is made up of 16 amino acids. The V and J ends lost 4 bases and 3 bases, in that order; junction bases with no gene match: 12.

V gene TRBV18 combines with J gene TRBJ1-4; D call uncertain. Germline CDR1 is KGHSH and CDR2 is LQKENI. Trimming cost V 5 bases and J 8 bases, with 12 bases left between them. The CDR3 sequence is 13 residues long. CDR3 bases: TGTGCCAGCTCATCCTCTACAGTGGAAAAACTGTTTTTT. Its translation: CASSSSTVEKLFF.

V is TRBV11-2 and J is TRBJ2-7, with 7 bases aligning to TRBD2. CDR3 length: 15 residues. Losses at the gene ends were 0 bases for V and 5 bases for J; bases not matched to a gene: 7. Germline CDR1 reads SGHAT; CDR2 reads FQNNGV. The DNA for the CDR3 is TGTGCCAGCAGCTTAGAATTGGCTAGCGGCCACGAGCAGTACTTC. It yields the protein CASSLELASGHEQYF.

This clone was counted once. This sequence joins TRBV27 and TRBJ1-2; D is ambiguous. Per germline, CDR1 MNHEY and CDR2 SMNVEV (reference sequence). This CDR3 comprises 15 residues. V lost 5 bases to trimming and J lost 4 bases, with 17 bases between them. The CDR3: CASSPTTQMIYGYTF. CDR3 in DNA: TGTGCCAGCAGTCCAACGACACAAATGATCTATGGCTACACCTTC.

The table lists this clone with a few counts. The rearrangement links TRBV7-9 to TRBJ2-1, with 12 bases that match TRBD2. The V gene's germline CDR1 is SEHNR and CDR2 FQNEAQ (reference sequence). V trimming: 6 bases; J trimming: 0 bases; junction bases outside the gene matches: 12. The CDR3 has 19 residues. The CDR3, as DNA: TGTGCCAGCAGTTCCCCGGGACTAGCGGGTTTCAGCTCCTACAATGAGCAGTTCTTC. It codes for CASSSPGLAGFSSYNEQFF.

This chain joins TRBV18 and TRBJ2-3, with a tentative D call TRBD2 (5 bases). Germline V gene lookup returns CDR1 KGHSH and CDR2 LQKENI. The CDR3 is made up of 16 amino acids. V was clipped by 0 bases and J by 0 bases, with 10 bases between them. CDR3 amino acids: CASSPPWERSTDTQYF. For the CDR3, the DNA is TGTGCCAGCTCACCACCGTGGGAGAGGAGCACAGATACGCAGTATTTT.

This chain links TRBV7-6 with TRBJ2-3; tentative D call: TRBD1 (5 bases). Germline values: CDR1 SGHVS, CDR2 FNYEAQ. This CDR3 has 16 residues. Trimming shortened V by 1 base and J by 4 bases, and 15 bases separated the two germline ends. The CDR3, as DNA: TGTGCCAGCAGCTTAGTGCAGGGAAGGACACCAGATACGCAGTATTTT. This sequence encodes CASSLVQGRTPDTQYF.

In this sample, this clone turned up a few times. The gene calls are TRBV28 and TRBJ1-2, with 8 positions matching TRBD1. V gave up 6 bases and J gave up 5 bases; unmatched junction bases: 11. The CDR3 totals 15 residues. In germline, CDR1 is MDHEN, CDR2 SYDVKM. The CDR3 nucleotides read TGTGCCAGCAGCTCGCACTCTGGACAGGGTTATGGCTACACCTTC. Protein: CASSSHSGQGYGYTF.

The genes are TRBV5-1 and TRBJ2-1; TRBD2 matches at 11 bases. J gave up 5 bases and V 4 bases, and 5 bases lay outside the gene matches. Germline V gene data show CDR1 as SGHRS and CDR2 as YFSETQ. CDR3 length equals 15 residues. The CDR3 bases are TGCGCCAGCAGCACGACTAGCGGGGTGCACAATGAGCAGTTCTTC. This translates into CASSTTSGVHNEQFF. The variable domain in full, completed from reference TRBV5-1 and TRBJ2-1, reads KAGVTQTPRYLIKTRGQQVTLSCSPISGHRSVSWYQQTPGQGLQFLFEYFSETQRNKGNFPGRFSGRQFSNSRSEMNVSTLELGDSALYLCASSTTSGVHNEQFFGPGTRLTVL.

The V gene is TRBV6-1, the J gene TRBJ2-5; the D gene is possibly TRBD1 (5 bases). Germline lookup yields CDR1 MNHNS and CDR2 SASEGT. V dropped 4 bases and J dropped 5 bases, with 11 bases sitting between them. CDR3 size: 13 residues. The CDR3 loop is CASSGNRWETQYF. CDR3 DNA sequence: TGTGCCAGCAGTGGGAACAGGTGGGAGACCCAGTACTTC.

The CDR3 region has the DNA TGTGCCAGCAGGCCAAGGGGGGGAGTAGAGCCCCAGCATTTT. This gives the protein CASRPRGGVEPQHF. The chain is built from TRBV6-5 and TRBJ1-5; a possible D gene is TRBD1 (6 bases). V was pared by 6 bases and J by 8 bases, with 17 bases between. CDR1 is MNHEY, CDR2 SVGAGI, per germline. The CDR3 extends over 14 amino acids.

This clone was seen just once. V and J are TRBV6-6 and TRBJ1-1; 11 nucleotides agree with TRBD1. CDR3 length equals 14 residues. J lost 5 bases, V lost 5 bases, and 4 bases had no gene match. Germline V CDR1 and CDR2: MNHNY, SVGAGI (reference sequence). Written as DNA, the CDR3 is TGTGCCAGCAGTGGACAGGGGGCGAGAACTGAAGCTTTCTTT. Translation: CASSGQGARTEAFF.

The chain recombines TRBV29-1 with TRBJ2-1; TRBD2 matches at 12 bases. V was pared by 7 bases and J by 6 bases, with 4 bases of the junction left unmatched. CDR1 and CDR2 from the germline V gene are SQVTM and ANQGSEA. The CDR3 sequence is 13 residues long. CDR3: CSASGGAFNEQFF. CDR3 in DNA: TGCAGCGCTAGCGGGGGGGCCTTCAATGAGCAGTTCTTC.